One TCR beta chain is described in this entry. This receptor's antigen is unknown. It has no much larger one-base neighbor in the sample; base qualities were not kept. The sample is drawn from a study of PD-1 blockade in classical Hodgkin lymphoma (dated by TCRdb to the early 2020s). Broadly, across the study: Nivolumab dosing was 3 mg/kg intravenously every 2 weeks, continuing until either disease progression or unacceptable toxicity. To define a peripheral blood immune signature of response to PD-1 blockade in classical Hodgkin lymphoma, the study combined TCR beta sequencing with CyTOF. General conclusions and limits of the study: A significant rise by C4D1 was seen in CD4+ but not CD8+ TCR diversity (p=0.0027 vs p=0.16), with the rise being most apparent in complete responders (p=0.02). The study was limited to a single clinical trial cohort, and causes of repertoire differences, possibly disease activity or prior therapy, remained undefined. Trial patients achieving complete response had baseline diversity similar to newly diagnosed patients, whereas partial responders and progressors had significantly lower diversity. Baseline TCR diversity was reported to be lower in newly diagnosed patients than in healthy donors and to be lower still in relapsed/refractory patients. Lower diversity was seen in patients whose nivolumab began less than 1 year after ASCT, and these patients were left out of later analyses so that immune reconstitution would not confound the results.

The Qiagen DNeasy kit was used to extract genomic DNA both from unsorted PBMCs and from the negatively selected CD4+ and CD8+ fractions. Using primers that anneal to V and J segments, immunoSEQ multiplex PCR amplified the TCR beta CDR3 regions. A synthetic immune receptor repertoire was used to minimize amplification bias, and remaining bias was computationally removed after sequencing. Processing in the source paper ran as follows. Custom Python scripts were used to quantify repertoire diversity as the Shannon entropy index. Unsorted, CD4+ and CD8+ repertoires were analyzed separately, except in combined analyses where CD4+ and CD8+ sequences were merged in silico. A clone counted as expanded when the clone's frequency after treatment rose at least 2-fold relative to C1D1, and clones undetected at baseline were given a pseudocount of 0.5. Clones with 0 or 1 copy at C1D1 were classified as singleton clones, and clones with 2 or more copies were classified as non-singleton clones. Clones expanded in unsorted samples were assigned a CD4+, CD8+ or unknown annotation through matching of protein sequences in sorted samples from the same patient. Wilcoxon tests were applied to paired samples to test diversity changes from C1D1 to C4D1. Not all clones reach the TCRdb copy of this immuneACCESS table, which keeps in-frame sequences only. Checked studies attribute under half of the gap to unresolved V genes and leave the rest unexplained. From that table come the V and J calls and clone size; the DNA was used to work out D and trimming. This sample has roughly 60,000 clones in its table, and roughly nine tenths of those were observed once. The ten top clones hold roughly 8% of the sample.

The sample's time point, from its label and the paper: cycle 4 day 1 (C4D1), after 6 weeks of nivolumab. Relapse after autologous stem cell transplantation had occurred in all trial patients, and cohorts A, B and C were distinguished by prior brentuximab vedotin exposure. The trial cohort included 45 to 65 patients with relapsed/refractory classical Hodgkin lymphoma, and each patient had a best overall response of complete response, partial response or progressive disease. In the multi-cohort phase II CheckMate 205 trial, trial patients received single-agent nivolumab. An independent review committee assessed best overall response using the 2007 International Working Group response criteria. PBMCs from the trial were collected at three points: immediately before nivolumab initiation (C1D1), and during therapy at cycle 2 day 1 and cycle 4 day 1. Peripheral blood was collected in 8 mL Vacutainer Cell Preparation Tubes, from which PBMCs were isolated by centrifugation and then cryopreserved.

V is pruned by 5 bases and J by 5 bases, leaving 7 bases of the junction without a gene match. CDR1 MNHEY and CDR2 SMNVEV are derived from the germline V gene (reference sequence). The cysteine opens and the phenylalanine closes a CDR3 of 14 amino acids. CDR3 DNA is the only sequence kept; it has 42 bases, read in frame from the first base. This chain joins TRBV27 to TRBJ1-1; the junction holds 8 bases that match TRBD1. The receptor comes from a human donor with classical Hodgkin lymphoma. The material was peripheral blood mononuclear cells (PBMCs), obtained before the fourth cycle of nivolumab. The nucleotide sequence reads as follows: TGTGCCAGCAGTCTGGGGACAGGAAAGACTGAAGCTTTCTTT. Its amino acids are CASSLGTGKTEAFF.